This T cell receptor (beta chain) was identified during a study of identical twins' blood T cells. TCR cDNA libraries were made from RNA using a previously described, modified protocol. Original processing methods: Clonotypes per individual ranged from about 90,000 to nearly 500,000. MiXCR, applied by TCRdb to the 5' RACE reads, yields one record per CDR3 protein. The V and J calls here are based on TCRdb, not the publication. The repertoire holds 300,000 to 400,000 distinct CDR3 sequences, with roughly 31% as singletons. For this clonotype: Antigen specificity is unknown.

This CDR3 is 13 amino acids long. Germline assignment: CDR1 ENHRY and CDR2 SYGVKD. The V gene end was trimmed by 11 bases and the J gene end by 4 bases; junction bases not matched to a gene: 9. Findings and caveats of the study: Each donor's most abundant TCRbeta clonotypes shared more CDR3 sequences with her twin than unrelated donors. Even for out-of-frame TCRbeta, twins reportedly shared V gene usage much more than unrelated donors.

The chain joins TRBV10-3 to TRBJ2-7; 9 positions match TRBD1. The source material was PBMCs. The receptor comes from a woman between 18 and 49 years old in good health. CDR3: CAVGDRVGYEQYF. The CDR3, as DNA: TGTGCCGTCGGGGACAGGGTAGGGTACGAGCAGTACTTC.